This TCR beta chain was retrieved from a study of T cells after yellow fever vaccination (dated by TCRdb to about 2019). As for the study more broadly: Libraries from fractions with low cell numbers were prepared with the SMART-Seq v4 Ultra Low Input RNA kit. To follow T-cell clones before and after primary and booster YFV17D yellow fever vaccination, bulk TCR alpha and beta repertoires were sequenced over time. Two healthy male donors, one aged 18 to 30 and one aged 30 to 39 years, were included in the cohort. Blood was collected at multiple timepoints before and after primary and secondary immunization, and bulk PBMC replicates and cell subsets were isolated. The study at large found these results: Compared with the primary T-cell response, the secondary T-cell response was weaker but faster, peaking on day 5 rather than day 15. Computational filtering was required because FACS-sorted repertoires could contain abundant contaminating clonotypes from the bulk population. Because the study included only a couple of donors, the extent to which the findings can be generalized is limited. After the booster, most of the clones that had expanded following primary vaccination were detected again (just under 97% of CD4 and 85% to 90% of CD8), which suggests that memory was broadly maintained. A small share of clonotypes was detected in both CD4 and CD8 compartments, with the overlap likely arising from convergent recombination.

This clonotype was observed many times. Its specific antigen is unknown. No base qualities exist here, and no much larger clone lies one base off it. Explained via the paper, the treatment or condition label denotes: live attenuated yellow fever vaccine strain. At each blood-draw timepoint, two biological replicates of bulk PBMCs were obtained. PBMCs were isolated from peripheral blood using a standard Ficoll-Paque protocol. TriZol was used to extract RNA from bulk PBMCs, from CD4 and CD8 fractions, and from dextramer-positive and dextramer-negative fractions. Synthesis of TCR cDNA relied on 5'RACE template switching, a step that introduced a universal primer site along with unique molecular identifiers. Priming of cDNA synthesis was performed from both the TCR alpha and TCR beta constant segments. Two PCR steps were used to amplify libraries, with sample barcodes and sequencing adapters being added in the second step. Libraries were sequenced on Illumina HiSeq 2500 (2x100 bp) or NovaSeq (2x150 bp). The paper's processing steps were these. MIGEC was used to demultiplex reads and collapse the reads into UMI consensus sequences, and MiXCR was used for V(D)J alignment. Vaccine-responding clonotypes were identified with edgeR using replicate PBMC samples, with FDR below 0.01 and a log2 fold change above 5 up to day 15 being required. Each bulk clonotype received a CD4 or CD8 identity based on whether the sequenced CD4 or CD8 repertoire contained that clonotype at higher abundance. The public sequencing data were trimmed at Q25 with fastp and processed into clonotypes with MiXCR by TCRdb, which kept only in-frame beta chains. Each entry is one CDR3 protein sequence, shown with its most common DNA and genes. For this entry, the V and J calls and clone size follow TCRdb and not the study's own pipeline. Across this sample there are around 600,000 distinct CDR3 sequences, with 10% to 15% seen only once. Of the sample, just under 15% falls within the top ten clones.

This receptor was identified in a man aged 25-45 years who received the YFV17D yellow fever vaccine. The sequencing used PBMCs, collected on the day of the yellow fever booster vaccination.

The bases are TGTGCCAGCAGCGCCCGAGACAGGGGTTTAGACTCACCCCTCCACTTT. This translates into CASSARDRGLDSPLHF. The chain couples TRBV9 to TRBJ1-6; 8 central bases correspond to TRBD1. The germline V gene supplies CDR1 SGDLS and CDR2 YYNGEE. Here V drops 3 bases and J drops 10 bases, and the junction holds 12 bases not matched to any gene. The CDR3 sequence holds 16 residues, the cysteine and phenylalanine included. Only the CDR3 DNA stays, 48 bases, in frame from base 1.